One and the same sample provided the 4 T cell receptor beta chains below, sequenced in a study of blood T cell repertoires in COVID-19 (dated by TCRdb to 2020 to 2021). Receptors were amplified or captured by the immunoSEQ multiplex PCR assay. TCRdb holds this immuneACCESS table with in-frame rearrangements only. Some clones are missing; in checked studies, unresolved V genes explain under half, and the rest has no known cause. The sample table lists approximately 210,000 clones, around four fifths of them with a count of one. Clones ranked in the top ten supply 0.9% to 0.95% of the sample. Input material: peripheral blood. Receptor source: a man aged 60-69 years with COVID-19, enrolled during active disease.

The V call is TRBV10-3, the J call TRBJ2-5; TRBD1 matches 7 bases. From germline, CDR1 is ENHRY and CDR2 SYGVKD. This CDR3 comprises 13 residues. Germline trimming cut 5 bases from V and 5 bases from J; bases unmatched to any gene: 5. The CDR3 here is CAISQTGRETQYF. CDR3 nucleotide sequence: TGTGCCATCAGTCAGACAGGGCGGGAGACCCAGTACTTC.

The chain has TRBV2 and TRBJ1-4; 10 nucleotides line up with TRBD1. The CDR3 sequence is 15 residues long. Looked up from germline, CDR1 is SNHLY and CDR2 is FYNNEI. J gave up 4 bases and V 5 bases, and 4 bases lay outside the gene matches. The CDR3 is CASSKRTGGNEKLFF. CDR3 coding DNA: TGTGCCAGCAGTAAACGGACAGGGGGTAATGAAAAACTGTTTTTT.

The rearrangement links TRBV12-5 to TRBJ2-1; D possibly corresponds to TRBD1 (6 bases). Trimming cost V 5 bases and J 6 bases, with 14 bases left between them. CDR1 and CDR2 (germline): LGHNT, FRNRAP. This CDR3 is 14 amino acids long. Here the CDR3 DNA reads TGTGCTAGTGGTCCACCAGTAGGGGGCAATGAGCAGTTCTTC. Translation: CASGPPVGGNEQFF.

The chain links TRBV29-1 to TRBJ1-5; a possible D gene is TRBD1 (5 bases). Germline CDR1 is SQVTM and CDR2 is ANQGSEA. Between the trimmed V and J ends, which lost 4 bases and 4 bases, there was a span of 11 bases. The length of the CDR3 is 13 residues. The CDR3 sequence: CSVAGASNQPQHF. CDR3 in DNA: TGCAGCGTTGCTGGGGCGAGTAATCAGCCCCAGCATTTT.